This is a list of T cell receptor beta chains from one sample in a study of tumor-infiltrating lymphocytes in primary liver carcinoma. TCRdb fed the multiplex PCR reads into MiXCR, producing one record per CDR3 protein. Of about 180,000 distinct CDR3 sequences in the sample, about 55% were seen once. The source material was peripheral blood. The receptors derive from a middle-aged man with primary liver carcinoma and hepatitis B virus infection. Each CDR3 is given with its conserved first and last residue. Fields, in order: clone size, V gene, J gene, D gene, CDR3 protein, CDR3 DNA. The D gene is left open where the match is weak. Size values are once, few and many counts, or a class for expanded clones, and some rows have none.

abundance: NA
v_gene: TRBV18
j_gene: TRBJ2-7
d_gene: TRBD1
CDR3aa: CASSPRQGVYEQYF
CDR3nt: TGTGCCAGCTCCCCCAGGCAGGGGGTGTACGAGCAGTACTTC

abundance: many
v_gene: TRBV11-2
j_gene: TRBJ1-1
d_gene: NA
CDR3aa: CASSRQEDTEAFF
CDR3nt: TGTGCCAGCAGTCGACAGGAGGACACTGAAGCTTTCTTT

abundance: NA
v_gene: TRBV11-2
j_gene: TRBJ2-7
d_gene: NA
CDR3aa: CASSPPDPGFEQYF
CDR3nt: TGTGCCAGCAGCCCCCCCGACCCGGGGTTCGAGCAGTACTTC

abundance: NA
v_gene: TRBV6-5
j_gene: TRBJ2-2
d_gene: TRBD2
CDR3aa: CASRGRREGNTGELLF
CDR3nt: TGTGCCAGCAGAGGGCGGCGGGAGGGAAACACCGGGGAGCTGTTATTT

abundance: few
v_gene: TRBV6-2/TRBV6-3
j_gene: TRBJ1-6
d_gene: NA
CDR3aa: CASSRQNSPLHF
CDR3nt: TGTGCCAGCAGTCGACAGAATTCACCCCTCCACTTT

abundance: NA
v_gene: TRBV6-5
j_gene: TRBJ1-2
d_gene: TRBD1
CDR3aa: CARRLGQGSYGYTF
CDR3nt: TGTGCCAGGAGGCTGGGACAGGGGAGCTATGGCTACACCTTC

abundance: NA
v_gene: TRBV30
j_gene: TRBJ2-2
d_gene: NA
CDR3aa: CACLGLSGAGELFF
CDR3nt: TGTGCCTGTCTGGGACTCAGCGGCGCTGGGGAACTGTTTTTT

abundance: NA
v_gene: TRBV5-1
j_gene: TRBJ1-3
d_gene: NA
CDR3aa: CASSLEQVGNTIYF
CDR3nt: TGCGCCAGCAGCTTGGAACAGGTTGGAAACACCATATATTTT

abundance: NA
v_gene: TRBV11-2
j_gene: TRBJ2-7
d_gene: TRBD2
CDR3aa: CASSLVGEGQQYF
CDR3nt: TGTGCCAGCAGCTTAGTAGGGGAGGGACAGCAGTACTTC

abundance: many
v_gene: TRBV11-2
j_gene: TRBJ2-7
d_gene: TRBD1
CDR3aa: CASSPIRRQGTYEQYF
CDR3nt: TGTGCCAGCAGCCCCATCCGCCGACAGGGGACCTACGAGCAGTACTTC

abundance: NA
v_gene: TRBV11-2
j_gene: TRBJ2-1
d_gene: TRBD2
CDR3aa: CATSLIGTSGDNEQFF
CDR3nt: TGTGCCACAAGCCTCATCGGGACTAGCGGGGACAATGAGCAGTTCTTC

abundance: few
v_gene: TRBV10-3
j_gene: TRBJ2-1
d_gene: TRBD1
CDR3aa: CAINPGQGATEQFF
CDR3nt: TGTGCCATCAATCCGGGACAGGGGGCAACTGAGCAGTTCTTC

abundance: NA
v_gene: TRBV29-1
j_gene: TRBJ1-3
d_gene: TRBD1
CDR3aa: CSVVDRARNTIYF
CDR3nt: TGCAGCGTTGTAGACAGGGCAAGAAACACCATATATTTT

abundance: many
v_gene: TRBV11-3
j_gene: TRBJ2-7
d_gene: NA
CDR3aa: CASSLGSGPNYEQYF
CDR3nt: TGTGCCAGCAGCCTGGGATCAGGGCCCAACTACGAGCAGTACTTC

abundance: many
v_gene: TRBV11-2
j_gene: TRBJ1-4
d_gene: TRBD1
CDR3aa: CASSLQGDYEKLFF
CDR3nt: TGTGCCAGCAGCCTCCAGGGGGACTATGAAAAACTGTTTTTT

abundance: NA
v_gene: TRBV11-2
j_gene: TRBJ2-7
d_gene: NA
CDR3aa: CAGSFSYEQYF
CDR3nt: TGTGCCGGCAGCTTCAGTTACGAGCAGTACTTC

abundance: NA
v_gene: TRBV12-3/TRBV12-4
j_gene: TRBJ2-2
d_gene: TRBD1
CDR3aa: CASSLTGGGNGELFF
CDR3nt: TGTGCCAGCAGCCTTACAGGGGGCGGAAACGGGGAGCTGTTTTTT

abundance: NA
v_gene: TRBV2
j_gene: TRBJ1-5
d_gene: TRBD1
CDR3aa: CASTDRGGQPQHF
CDR3nt: TGTGCCAGCACGGACAGGGGCGGCCAGCCCCAGCATTTT

abundance: few
v_gene: TRBV6-1
j_gene: TRBJ2-1
d_gene: TRBD2
CDR3aa: CASSEGSGSINEQFF
CDR3nt: TGTGCCAGCAGTGAGGGGAGCGGGAGCATCAATGAGCAGTTCTTC

abundance: few
v_gene: TRBV12-5
j_gene: TRBJ2-1
d_gene: TRBD2
CDR3aa: CASGLVNGRAYNEQFF
CDR3nt: TGTGCTAGTGGTTTGGTTAACGGGAGGGCCTACAATGAGCAGTTCTTC

abundance: many
v_gene: TRBV11-1
j_gene: TRBJ2-1
d_gene: TRBD2
CDR3aa: CASSEGLAGIRFF
CDR3nt: TGTGCCAGCAGCGAGGGACTAGCTGGGATACGGTTCTTC

abundance: many
v_gene: TRBV29-1
j_gene: TRBJ2-5
d_gene: NA
CDR3aa: CSVELLQETQYF
CDR3nt: TGCAGCGTTGAACTTCTCCAAGAGACCCAGTACTTC

abundance: few
v_gene: TRBV6-2/TRBV6-3
j_gene: TRBJ1-1
d_gene: TRBD1
CDR3aa: CASSTPDRGEGSTEAFF
CDR3nt: TGTGCCAGCAGTACACCCGACAGGGGGGAAGGAAGCACTGAAGCTTTCTTT

abundance: NA
v_gene: TRBV7-9
j_gene: TRBJ1-1
d_gene: NA
CDR3aa: CASSLLEAFF
CDR3nt: TGTGCCAGCAGCCTCCTTGAAGCTTTCTTT

abundance: NA
v_gene: TRBV7-9
j_gene: TRBJ1-4
d_gene: NA
CDR3aa: CAATGSTNEKLFF
CDR3nt: TGTGCCGCCACGGGGTCAACTAATGAAAAACTGTTTTTT

abundance: once
v_gene: TRBV30
j_gene: TRBJ2-3
d_gene: TRBD2
CDR3aa: CAWRPIAGVDTQYF
CDR3nt: TGTGCCTGGAGGCCAATAGCGGGAGTAGATACGCAGTATTTT

abundance: NA
v_gene: TRBV12-3/TRBV12-4
j_gene: TRBJ2-5
d_gene: NA
CDR3aa: CSSSYLAGETQYF
CDR3nt: TGTTCCAGCAGTTATCTTGCGGGAGAGACCCAGTACTTC

abundance: NA
v_gene: TRBV5-5
j_gene: TRBJ2-1
d_gene: TRBD1
CDR3aa: CASSSRTGPPYNEQFF
CDR3nt: TGTGCCAGCAGCTCCCGGACAGGGCCCCCCTACAATGAGCAGTTCTTC

abundance: NA
v_gene: TRBV7-9
j_gene: TRBJ2-5
d_gene: TRBD1
CDR3aa: CASSLGTGNQETQYF
CDR3nt: TGTGCCAGCAGCCTCGGGACAGGGAACCAAGAGACCCAGTACTTC

abundance: NA
v_gene: TRBV5-1
j_gene: TRBJ2-5
d_gene: NA
CDR3aa: CANTYLKGASGGTQYF
CDR3nt: TGCGCCAACACCTACCTCAAGGGCGCGAGCGGAGGGACCCAGTACTTC

abundance: NA
v_gene: TRBV11-2
j_gene: TRBJ2-3
d_gene: TRBD2
CDR3aa: CASHIVAAGDTQCF
CDR3nt: TGTGCAAGCCACATCGTGGCTGCGGGGGATACGCAGTGTTTT

abundance: many
v_gene: TRBV6-1
j_gene: TRBJ2-1
d_gene: NA
CDR3aa: CASSVFNEQFF
CDR3nt: TGTGCCAGCAGTGTGTTTAATGAGCAGTTCTTC

abundance: NA
v_gene: TRBV4-3
j_gene: TRBJ2-6
d_gene: NA
CDR3aa: CVSSRAGQFRANVLTF
CDR3nt: TGCGTCAGCAGCCGAGCGGGACAGTTCCGGGCCAACGTCCTGACTTTC

abundance: NA
v_gene: TRBV28
j_gene: TRBJ2-7
d_gene: TRBD2
CDR3aa: CARSLSGGAYEQYF
CDR3nt: TGTGCCAGGAGTTTATCGGGAGGGGCCTACGAGCAGTACTTC

abundance: NA
v_gene: TRBV12-3/TRBV12-4
j_gene: TRBJ2-2
d_gene: TRBD1
CDR3aa: CASRAVTGDTGELFF
CDR3nt: TGTGCCAGCAGAGCCGTGACAGGGGACACCGGGGAGCTGTTTTTT

abundance: NA
v_gene: TRBV29-1
j_gene: TRBJ1-2
d_gene: TRBD1
CDR3aa: CSVVPGTGWHGCTF
CDR3nt: TGCAGCGTTGTTCCCGGGACAGGGTGGCATGGCTGCACCTTC

abundance: few
v_gene: TRBV29-1
j_gene: TRBJ2-1
d_gene: TRBD2
CDR3aa: CSVRLTTSVGGYEQFF
CDR3nt: TGCAGCGTCCGATTGACAACTAGCGTCGGGGGGTATGAGCAGTTCTTC

abundance: few
v_gene: TRBV6-5
j_gene: TRBJ2-6
d_gene: NA
CDR3aa: CASSNQNSGANVLTF
CDR3nt: TGTGCCAGCAGTAATCAGAACTCTGGGGCCAACGTCCTGACTTTC